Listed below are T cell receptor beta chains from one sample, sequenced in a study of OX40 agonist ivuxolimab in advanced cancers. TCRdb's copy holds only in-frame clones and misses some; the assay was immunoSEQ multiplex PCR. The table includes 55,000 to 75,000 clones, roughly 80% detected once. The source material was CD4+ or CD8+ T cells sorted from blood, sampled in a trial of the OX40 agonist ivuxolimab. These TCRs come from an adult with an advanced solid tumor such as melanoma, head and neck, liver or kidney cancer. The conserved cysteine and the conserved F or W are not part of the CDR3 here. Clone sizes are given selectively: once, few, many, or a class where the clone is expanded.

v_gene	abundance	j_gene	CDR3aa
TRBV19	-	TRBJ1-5	ASSIVLFSGQNNQPQH
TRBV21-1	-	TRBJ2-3	ARVGRGDTQY
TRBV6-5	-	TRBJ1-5	ASSYSRQSNQPQH
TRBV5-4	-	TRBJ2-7	ASSRGDGFLSYEQY
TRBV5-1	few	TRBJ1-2	ASSSGSTGDYGYT
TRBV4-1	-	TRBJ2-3	ASSQVVGTTDTQY
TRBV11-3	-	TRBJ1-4	ASSQGPRGVLF
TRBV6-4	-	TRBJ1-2	ASSKESGDGYT
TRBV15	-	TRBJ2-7	ATSRAPVSSYEQY
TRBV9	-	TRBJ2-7	ASSRGQIYEQY
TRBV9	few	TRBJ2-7	ASSQGQIYEQY
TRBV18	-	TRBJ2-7	ASSPAQGLTYEQY
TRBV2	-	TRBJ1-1	AITAQSNTEAF
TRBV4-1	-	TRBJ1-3	ASSQEKGAGNTIY
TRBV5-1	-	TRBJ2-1	ASSGGQTYNEQF
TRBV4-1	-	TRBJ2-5	ASSPSPVQETQY
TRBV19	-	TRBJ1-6	ASRTADNSPLH
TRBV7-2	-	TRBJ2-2	ASSLFDLSAANTGELF
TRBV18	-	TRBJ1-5	ASSPPGDYSNQPQH
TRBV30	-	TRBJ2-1	AWSGLAGGQNEQF